The T cell receptor beta chain described here comes from a study of T-cell memory formation after mild COVID-19. Study overall: Largely, TCR clusters stayed within a single donor.

A note on this clonotype: The antigen remains undetermined.

The CDR3 loop spans 14 amino acids. Germline loops: CDR1 SGHVS, CDR2 FQNEAQ. With 4 bases removed from V and 5 bases from J, the gap between germline ends came to 12 bases. Points from the study as a whole: For second-wave clones that peaked at day 37, SARS-CoV-2 specificity went unverified. Several responding clones turned up in pre-infection memory, indicating that cross-reactive memory may have taken part.

A 5'RACE reaction primed in the constant segment made cDNA libraries of TCR alpha and TCR beta, and these carried sample barcodes and UMIs. TCRdb recomputed calls from the 5' RACE reads with MiXCR, one row per CDR3 protein. The table includes around 310,000 distinct CDR3 sequences, 20% to 25% detected once. This chain joins TRBV7-8 and TRBJ1-5; D remains ambiguous. Sequencing input: PBMCs or a T cell subset sorted from them (not recorded which). This receptor was obtained from a man younger than 35 who had mild COVID-19 (a few samples of this study predate the infection). Cell type and time point are not known. CDR3 DNA sequence: TGTGCCAGCAGCTCATCCGCAGACCATCAGCCCCAGCATTTT. Amino acid sequence: CASSSSADHQPQHF.